Listed below are T cell receptor beta chains from one sample, sequenced in a study of hypomethylating agent response in myelodysplastic syndrome. Libraries were prepared by immunoSEQ multiplex PCR; TCRdb keeps only in-frame clonotypes and omits some of them. The table has 3,600 or so clones, roughly 82% seen once. The material sequenced was bone marrow, taken before or after starting hypomethylating agent treatment for myelodysplastic syndrome (not recorded which). The source of these receptors is a human donor with myelodysplastic syndrome. The CDR3 runs from the conserved cysteine through the conserved F or W. The D gene is left open where the match is weak. Clone sizes are given selectively: once, few, many, or a class where the clone is expanded.

.	TRBV5-6	TRBJ2-1	TRBD1	CASSSLAPGQGAYNEQFF	TGTGCCAGCAGCTCCCTTGCCCCGGGACAGGGGGCCTACAATGAGCAGTTCTTC
.	TRBV7-9	TRBJ1-3	.	CASSRRRSSGNTIYF	TGTGCCAGCAGCCGCAGGCGTAGCTCTGGAAACACCATATATTTT
once	TRBV10-3	TRBJ1-2	.	CAISARTTNYGYTF	TGTGCCATCAGTGCAAGGACCACTAACTATGGCTACACCTTC
.	TRBV19	TRBJ1-2	TRBD1	CASRPRDRSYGYTF	TGTGCCAGTAGGCCCCGGGACAGAAGCTATGGCTACACCTTC
.	TRBV28	TRBJ2-5	TRBD1	CASNPGGSETQYF	TGTGCCAGCAATCCAGGGGGCTCGGAGACCCAGTACTTC
large	TRBV13	TRBJ2-5	.	CASSPKGGRTQETQYF	TGTGCCAGCAGTCCAAAGGGGGGGAGGACACAAGAGACCCAGTACTTC
.	TRBV10-2	TRBJ2-1	TRBD1	CASSEFWDRGLDEQFF	TGCGCCAGCAGTGAGTTCTGGGACAGGGGGCTCGATGAGCAGTTCTTC
once	TRBV7-8	TRBJ2-1	TRBD1	CASSLDRDRGFF	TGTGCCAGCAGCTTAGACCGGGACAGGGGGTTCTTC
.	TRBV28	TRBJ2-7	.	CASSSSLKLLSYEQYF	TGTGCCAGCAGTTCCTCTTTAAAACTTCTCTCCTACGAGCAGTACTTC
.	TRBV5-1	TRBJ1-2	.	CASSLDRGAGGYTF	TGCGCCAGCAGCTTGGATCGGGGGGCCGGTGGCTACACCTTC
.	TRBV7-2	TRBJ2-7	.	CASSSRGGFNYEQYF	TGTGCCAGCAGCTCCCGCGGCGGTTTCAACTACGAGCAGTACTTC
.	TRBV5-1	TRBJ1-3	TRBD1	CASSGTGGAGSGNTIYF	TGCGCCAGCAGCGGCACAGGGGGCGCAGGCTCTGGAAACACCATATATTTT
.	TRBV7-9	TRBJ2-7	.	CASSLSGGTYEQYF	TGTGCCAGCAGCTTAAGTGGCGGGACCTACGAGCAGTACTTC
.	TRBV9	TRBJ2-2	TRBD1	CASSVGTETGELFF	TGTGCCAGCAGCGTTGGGACAGAGACCGGGGAGCTGTTTTTT
few	TRBV2	TRBJ1-1	.	CAQRTALAMNTEAFF	TGTGCCCAACGTACAGCGCTAGCCATGAACACTGAAGCTTTCTTT
.	TRBV5-8	TRBJ2-1	.	CASSLNQGMAYNEQFF	TGTGCCAGCAGCTTGAATCAGGGGATGGCCTACAATGAGCAGTTCTTC